The subject of this entry is one TCR beta chain. This sample was included in a study of blood T cell repertoires in COVID-19. Study-level information: The samples span acute and convalescent COVID-19 from the United States, Italy and Spain. The cDNA or gDNA used as material had been derived from T cells, B-cell-depleted T cells, or PBMCs.

Clones were sequenced by immunoSEQ multiplex PCR, and TCRdb holds only the in-frame ones, with some missing. The table includes 200,000 to 250,000 clones, 82% detected once. The junction had 10 bases not matched to a gene; V was cut back by 3 bases and J by 7 bases. Per the germline V gene, CDR1 is KGHSH and CDR2 is LQKENI. CDR3 length equals 16 residues. This chain uses TRBV18 with TRBJ2-2; 8 bases match TRBD2. Sequencing was done on a sample of peripheral blood. This TCR was sampled from a woman aged 18-35 years with acute or convalescent COVID-19. The DNA for the CDR3 is TGTGCCAGCTCACCTACGTCGACTAGCGCGGTCGGGGAGCTGTTTTTT. Its protein is CASSPTSTSAVGELFF. The full variable domain, its missing parts supplied by reference TRBV18 and TRBJ2-2, is NAGVMQNPRHLVRRRGQEARLRCSPMKGHSHVYWYRQLPEEGLKFMVYLQKENIIDESGMPKERFSAEFPKEGPSILRIQQVVRGDSAAYFCASSPTSTSAVGELFFGEGSRLTVL.